This T cell receptor (beta chain) is from a study of cytotoxic CD8 clonotypes in ibrutinib-treated CLL. As for this clone: Its matching antigen is unknown.

This table comes from immunoSEQ multiplex PCR, and its TCRdb copy is limited to in-frame clones, with some not included. The data contain around 140,000 clones, 70% to 85% of them singletons. This CDR3 is built from 15 residues. With 1 base removed from V and 3 bases from J, the gap between germline ends came to 13 bases. Germline lookup yields CDR1 LNHDA and CDR2 SQIVND (reference sequence). Study-level results: At ibrutinib response, clonality increased, and at progression it declined back toward baseline.

This clonotype was sampled from a human donor with chronic lymphocytic leukemia. The sequences come from PBMCs, collected after 12 months of ibrutinib treatment. This rearrangement joins TRBV19 to TRBJ2-7; weak D call: TRBD1 (6 bases). CDR3 residues: CASSIGRSGVYEQYF. The CDR3 nucleotides are TGTGCCAGTAGTATAGGTCGGTCAGGGGTCTACGAGCAGTACTTC. Using reference TRBV19 and TRBJ2-7 for the parts outside the CDR3, the full variable domain is DGGITQSPKYLFRKEGQNVTLSCEQNLNHDAMYWYRQDPGQGLRLIYYSQIVNDFQKGDIAEGYSVSREKKESFPLTVTSAQKNPTAFYLCASSIGRSGVYEQYFGPGTRLTVT.